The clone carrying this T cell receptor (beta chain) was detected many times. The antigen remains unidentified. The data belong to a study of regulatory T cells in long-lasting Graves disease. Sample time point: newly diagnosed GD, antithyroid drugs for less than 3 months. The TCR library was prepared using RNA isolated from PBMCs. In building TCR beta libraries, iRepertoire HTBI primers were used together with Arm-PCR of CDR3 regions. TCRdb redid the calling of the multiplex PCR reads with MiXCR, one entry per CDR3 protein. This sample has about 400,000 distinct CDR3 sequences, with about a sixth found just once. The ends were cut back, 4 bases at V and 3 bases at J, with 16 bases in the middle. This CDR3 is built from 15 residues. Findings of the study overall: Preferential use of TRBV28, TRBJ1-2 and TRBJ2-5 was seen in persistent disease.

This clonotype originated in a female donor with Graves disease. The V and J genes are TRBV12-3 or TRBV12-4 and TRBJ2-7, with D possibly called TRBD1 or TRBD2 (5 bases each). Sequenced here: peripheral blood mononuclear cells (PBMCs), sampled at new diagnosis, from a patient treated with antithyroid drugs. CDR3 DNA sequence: TGTGCCAGCAGTTCCGGGACGGCGACTGACTACGAGCAGTACTTC. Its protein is CASSSGTATDYEQYF.